A selection of T cell receptor beta chains follows, all from one sample in a study of naive and memory T cell subsets. One entry per CDR3 protein results from TCRdb running MiXCR on the UMI-ligation and nested PCR reads. This sample has about 120,000 distinct CDR3 sequences; around 35% occur once, and the top ten carry less than 1%. Input material: central memory CD4+ T cells from blood. The receptors stem from a human donor in good health. CDR3s include the opening cysteine and the closing phenylalanine or tryptophan. Each record gives: clone size, D gene, V gene, J gene, CDR3 DNA, CDR3 protein. A D gene is named only where the DNA matches it firmly. Clone size is not always given. Where it is, it says once, few, many or a class for expanded clones.

.	.	TRBV12-3/TRBV12-4	TRBJ2-3	TGTGCCAGCAGTTTAGTCGCAAGGGCCCCATCAGATACGCAGTATTTT	CASSLVARAPSDTQYF
.	TRBD1	TRBV19	TRBJ1-5	TGTGCCAGTAGGGGGGGACAGGGCCTCCCCGGACAGCCCCAGCATTTT	CASRGGQGLPGQPQHF
.	TRBD2	TRBV29-1	TRBJ2-5	TGCAGCACCAAAAGGCGGGGGGCCCCCCTAGAGACCCAGTACTTC	CSTKRRGAPLETQYF
few	.	TRBV3-1	TRBJ1-4	TGTGCCAGCAGCCAAGATAGGAGAAGAGCAACTAATGAAAAACTGTTTTTT	CASSQDRRRATNEKLFF
.	.	TRBV29-1	TRBJ2-7	TGCAGCGCTGACCGGGACTCGTACTACGAGCAGTACTTC	CSADRDSYYEQYF
.	TRBD1	TRBV28	TRBJ2-2	TGTGCCAGCAGTTCCCCCAGGGGGCGCGGCACCGGGGAGCTGTTTTTT	CASSSPRGRGTGELFF
.	.	TRBV10-3	TRBJ2-5	TGTGCCATCAGTGAGTGGGGGGCCGGTGAGACCCAGTACTTC	CAISEWGAGETQYF
.	.	TRBV3-1	TRBJ2-1	TGTGCCAGCAGCTGGACACTTCGGCAGGGGAATGAGCAGTTCTTC	CASSWTLRQGNEQFF
few	TRBD1	TRBV28	TRBJ1-6	TGTGCCAGCAGTTTGTCCGAGGGACAGTCACCACCCCTCCACTTT	CASSLSEGQSPPLHF
.	.	TRBV12-3/TRBV12-4	TRBJ2-7	TGTGCCAGCAGTTTAAGACTAAGGCTCTTAACCTACGAGCAGTACTTC	CASSLRLRLLTYEQYF
.	.	TRBV10-3	TRBJ2-1	TGTGCCATCAGCGCTAATGGGGGCGGGAGTATCTCCTACAATGAGCAGTTCTTC	CAISANGGGSISYNEQFF
many	TRBD2	TRBV6-1	TRBJ2-5	TGTGCCAGCAGTGAAGGGATAGCGGGTTGGCAAGAGACCCAGTACTTC	CASSEGIAGWQETQYF
many	TRBD1	TRBV5-4	TRBJ2-7	TGTGCCAGCAGTCCCGGGACAGAGCGATCCTACGAGCAGTACTTC	CASSPGTERSYEQYF
.	TRBD1	TRBV25-1	TRBJ2-6	TGTGCCAGCACTACCTCTAGACCGGGACAGGGTCTTTCCGGGGCCAACGTCCTGACTTTC	CASTTSRPGQGLSGANVLTF
.	.	TRBV12-3/TRBV12-4	TRBJ2-7	TGTGCCAGCAGGGGACCGGGCCTAATGGACTACGAGCAGTACTTC	CASRGPGLMDYEQYF
.	.	TRBV3-1	TRBJ1-6	TGTGCCAGCAGCTCCCTCCGAACAGGTACCCTCCACTTT	CASSSLRTGTLHF
.	TRBD2	TRBV28	TRBJ2-2	TGTGCCAGCAGTTGGGCTAGCGGGACATACACCGGGGAGCTGTTTTTT	CASSWASGTYTGELFF
.	TRBD2	TRBV29-1	TRBJ2-1	TGCAGCACTCTAGCGGGAGGGCCGGGGGTGGAGCAGTTCTTC	CSTLAGGPGVEQFF
few	.	TRBV5-1	TRBJ2-7	TGCGCCAGCAGCCCTAGTCGGGGTCAGTACAACGAGCAGTACTTC	CASSPSRGQYNEQYF
.	.	TRBV6-5	TRBJ2-1	TGTGCCAGCAGTAGGGAGCGCACCGGCTACAATGAGCAGTTCTTC	CASSRERTGYNEQFF
few	.	TRBV7-3	TRBJ2-5	TGTGCCAGCAGCTCTCAGGGAGGCCAAGAGACCCAGTACTTC	CASSSQGGQETQYF
.	.	TRBV4-3	TRBJ1-5	TGCGCCAGCAGCCAAGAGTCGGGGGCAGGCAATCAGCCCCAGCATTTT	CASSQESGAGNQPQHF
.	.	TRBV28	TRBJ2-7	TGTGCCAGCAGTTTATTATCGCAGGTCCTGTACTTC	CASSLLSQVLYF
.	TRBD2	TRBV6-2/TRBV6-3	TRBJ2-2	TGTGCCAGCAAGCTACTAGCGGGAGCTAACACCGGGGAGCTGTTTTTT	CASKLLAGANTGELFF
many	TRBD2	TRBV27	TRBJ2-1	TGTGCCAGCAGTAGACTAGCGGGAGCCCATGAGCAGTTCTTC	CASSRLAGAHEQFF
few	.	TRBV2	TRBJ1-2	TGTGCCAGCAGTGAAGCTCGGCCTGGCTACACCTTC	CASSEARPGYTF
.	.	TRBV2	TRBJ2-2	TGTGCCAGCAGAAGGGGCACCGCGAACACCGGGGAGCTGTTTTTT	CASRRGTANTGELFF
.	.	TRBV28	TRBJ1-3	TGTGCCAGCAGCGAGAGGACGGCCTCTGGAAACACCATATATTTT	CASSERTASGNTIYF
few	TRBD2	TRBV29-1	TRBJ2-1	TGCAGCGTCACCGGGACTAGCGTTTATAATGAGCAGTTCTTC	CSVTGTSVYNEQFF
many	.	TRBV7-2	TRBJ2-7	TGTGCCAGCAGCAACAGGGCCTCCTACGAGCAGTACTTC	CASSNRASYEQYF
few	.	TRBV9	TRBJ2-1	TGTGCCAGCAGCCTAGGGGGGGCCAAAGAGCAGTTCTTC	CASSLGGAKEQFF
.	TRBD1	TRBV3-1	TRBJ2-6	TGTGCCAGCAGCCAAGGGGACAGGCGCTACTCTGGGGCCAACGTCCTGACTTTC	CASSQGDRRYSGANVLTF
few	TRBD1	TRBV5-1	TRBJ2-7	TGCGCCAGCAGCCCCCGACAGGGAGATGACGAGCAGTACTTC	CASSPRQGDDEQYF
.	.	TRBV9	TRBJ1-3	TGTGCCAGCAGCCCCTCATCCGCTCGAAATGGAAACACCATATATTTT	CASSPSSARNGNTIYF
.	.	TRBV2	TRBJ2-2	TGTGCCAGCAGTGAAGTCAGGGTGAGGACCGGGGAGCTGTTTTTT	CASSEVRVRTGELFF
.	.	TRBV18	TRBJ2-2	TGTGCCAGCTCACCACCGAAGGGGACCGGGGAGCTGTTTTTT	CASSPPKGTGELFF
.	.	TRBV6-2/TRBV6-3	TRBJ2-3	TGTGCCAGCACGACGTACGGCACAGATACGCAGTATTTT	CASTTYGTDTQYF
.	.	TRBV29-1	TRBJ1-4	TGCAGCGTTCGGAACGGAGAAAAACTGTTTTTT	CSVRNGEKLFF
.	.	TRBV14	TRBJ2-2	TGTGCCAGCAGCCACAAACCCTCCGGCACCGGGGAGCTGTTTTTT	CASSHKPSGTGELFF
.	.	TRBV28	TRBJ2-1	TGTGCCAGCAGTTTCGACAGGTTGGGGCAGTTCTTC	CASSFDRLGQFF